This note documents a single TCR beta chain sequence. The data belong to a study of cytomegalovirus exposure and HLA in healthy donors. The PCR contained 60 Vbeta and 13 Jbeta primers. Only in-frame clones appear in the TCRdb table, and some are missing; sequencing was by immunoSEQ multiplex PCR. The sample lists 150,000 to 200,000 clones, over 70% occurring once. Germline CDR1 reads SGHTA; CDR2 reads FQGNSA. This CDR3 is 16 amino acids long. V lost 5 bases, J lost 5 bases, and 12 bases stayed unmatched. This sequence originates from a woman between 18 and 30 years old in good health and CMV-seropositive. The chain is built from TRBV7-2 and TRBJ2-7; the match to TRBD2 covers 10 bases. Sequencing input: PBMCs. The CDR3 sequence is CASSVQRAGGPHEQYF. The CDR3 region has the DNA TGTGCCAGCAGCGTACAGAGAGCGGGGGGGCCCCACGAGCAGTACTTC.